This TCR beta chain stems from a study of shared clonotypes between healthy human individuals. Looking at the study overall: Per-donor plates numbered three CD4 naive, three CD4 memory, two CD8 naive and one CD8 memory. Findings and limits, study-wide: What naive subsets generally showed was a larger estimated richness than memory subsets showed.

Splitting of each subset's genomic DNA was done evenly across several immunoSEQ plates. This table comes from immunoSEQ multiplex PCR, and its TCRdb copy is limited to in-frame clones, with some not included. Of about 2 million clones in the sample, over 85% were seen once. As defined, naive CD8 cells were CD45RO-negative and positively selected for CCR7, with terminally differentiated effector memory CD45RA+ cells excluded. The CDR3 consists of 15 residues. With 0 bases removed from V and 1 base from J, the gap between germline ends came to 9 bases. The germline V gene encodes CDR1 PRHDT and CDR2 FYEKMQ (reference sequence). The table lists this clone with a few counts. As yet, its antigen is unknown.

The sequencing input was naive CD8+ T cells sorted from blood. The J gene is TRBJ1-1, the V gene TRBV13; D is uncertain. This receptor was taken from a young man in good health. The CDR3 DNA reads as TGTGCCAGCAGCTTAGGCCAGCGGGAGAACACTGAAGCTTTCTTT. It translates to CASSLGQRENTEAFF. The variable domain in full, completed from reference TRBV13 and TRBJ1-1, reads AAGVIQSPRHLIKEKRETATLKCYPIPRHDTVYWYQQGPGQDPQFLISFYEKMQSDKGSIPDRFSAQQFSDYHSELNMSSLELGDSALYFCASSLGQRENTEAFFGQGTRLTVV.